This T cell receptor (beta chain) was identified in a study of blood T cell repertoires in COVID-19. Study-level information: Samples taken during acute and convalescent COVID-19 were collected in the United States, Italy and Spain. T cells, B-cell-depleted T cells, or PBMCs supplied cDNA or gDNA.

CDR1 and CDR2 (germline): SGHTS, YDEGEE. The trim removed 4 bases at V and 2 bases at J, leaving 10 bases unmatched. CDR3 size: 17 residues. In the original processing: The assay estimated nucleated cells by amplifying reference gene primers. Sequencing was performed with immunoSEQ multiplex PCR; in TCRdb, only in-frame clones are kept and a portion is missing. The V and J calls and clone size come from that table; D and trimming were worked out from the DNA. The top ten clones hold roughly 4.6% of a sample with about 220,000 clones, 84% of them seen once. The sequenced sample was peripheral blood. This clonotype originated in a woman in her fifties or sixties who had recovered from COVID-19. V is TRBV5-8 and J is TRBJ1-5; 9 bases are shared with TRBD1. The DNA for the CDR3 is TGTGCCAGCAGCCTTCGGGACAGGGCCGTGGGCAATCAGCCCCAGCATTTT. Translating it yields CASSLRDRAVGNQPQHF.